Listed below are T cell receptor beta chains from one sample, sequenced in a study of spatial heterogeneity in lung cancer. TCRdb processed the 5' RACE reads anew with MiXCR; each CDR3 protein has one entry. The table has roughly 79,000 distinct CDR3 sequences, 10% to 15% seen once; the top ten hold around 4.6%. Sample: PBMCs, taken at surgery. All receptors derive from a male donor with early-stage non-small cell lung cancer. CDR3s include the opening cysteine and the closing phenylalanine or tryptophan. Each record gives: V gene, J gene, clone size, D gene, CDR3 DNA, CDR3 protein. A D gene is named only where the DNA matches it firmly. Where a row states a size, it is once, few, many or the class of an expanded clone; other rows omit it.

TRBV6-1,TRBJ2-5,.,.,TGTGCCAGCAGAAAGAGCCAAGAGACCCAGTACTTC,CASRKSQETQYF
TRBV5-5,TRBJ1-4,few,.,TGTGCCAGCAGCTCTACGGACAGTACAACTAATGAAAAACTGTTTTTT,CASSSTDSTTNEKLFF
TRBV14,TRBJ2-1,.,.,TGTGCCAGCAGCCAAGATGATCCGGAGGAGTTCTACAATGAGCAGTTCTTC,CASSQDDPEEFYNEQFF
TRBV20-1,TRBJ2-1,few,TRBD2,TGCAGTGCAGGTAGCGGGGTTTTCAGCTCCTACAATGAGCAGTTCTTC,CSAGSGVFSSYNEQFF
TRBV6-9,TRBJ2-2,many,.,TGTGCCAGCAGTACAGTCTCCCCCGGGGAGCTGTTTTTT,CASSTVSPGELFF
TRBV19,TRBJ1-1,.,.,TGTGCCAGTAGCCCGGGGCAGGGAGGGACTGAAGCTTTCTTT,CASSPGQGGTEAFF
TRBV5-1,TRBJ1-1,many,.,TGCGCCAGCAGCCCGATGGGGTCGAACACTGAAGCTTTCTTT,CASSPMGSNTEAFF
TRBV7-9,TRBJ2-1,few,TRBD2,TGTGCCAGCAGCTTCTCTAGCGGGGGGCCGACCAATGAGCAGTTCTTC,CASSFSSGGPTNEQFF
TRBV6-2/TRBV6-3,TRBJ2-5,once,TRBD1,TGTGCCAGCAGTTACACGGACAGGGGGGTGACCCAGTACTTC,CASSYTDRGVTQYF
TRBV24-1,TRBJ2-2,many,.,TGTGCCACCAGTGATAGGACACTAGCGAACACCGGGGAGCTGTTTTTT,CATSDRTLANTGELFF
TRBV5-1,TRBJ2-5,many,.,TGCGCCAGCAGCTCCGTCTCTGCGAGGCAAGAGACCCAGTACTTC,CASSSVSARQETQYF
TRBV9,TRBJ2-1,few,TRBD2,TGTGCCAGCAGCGCCAGTACTTTGTGGGTAGCGGGAGGGCCGATGAATGAGCAGTTCTTC,CASSASTLWVAGGPMNEQFF
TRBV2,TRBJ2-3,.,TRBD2,TGTGCCAGCAGTGAGGGGGGGAAAAATACGCAGTATTTT,CASSEGGKNTQYF
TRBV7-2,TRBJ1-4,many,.,TGTGCCAGCGGATTTTCGACAGGTGCTAATGAAAAACTGTTTTTT,CASGFSTGANEKLFF
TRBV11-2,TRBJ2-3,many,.,TGTGCCAGCAGCTTAGAAATGGGCACCCTATATACGCAGTATTTT,CASSLEMGTLYTQYF
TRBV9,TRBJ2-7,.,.,TGTGCCAGCAGCCCTTCGACACCTTACGAGCAGTACTTC,CASSPSTPYEQYF
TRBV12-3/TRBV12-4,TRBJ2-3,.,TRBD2,TGTGCCAGCATCTTTCGGGGGGGCACAGATACGCAGTATTTT,CASIFRGGTDTQYF
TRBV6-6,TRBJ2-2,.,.,TGTGCCAGCAGAGCCAGTCCCAACACCGGGGAGCTGTTTTTT,CASRASPNTGELFF
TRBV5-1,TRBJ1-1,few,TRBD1,TGCGCCAGCAGAGTTCAGGGGGTCTCGCACACTGAAGCTTTCTTT,CASRVQGVSHTEAFF
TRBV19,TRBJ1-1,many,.,TGTGCCAGTAGTTCCCCGAGGGGGGAAGTCAACACTGAAGCTTTCTTT,CASSSPRGEVNTEAFF
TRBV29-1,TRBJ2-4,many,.,TGCAGCGGCAGCACTATGGACATTCAGTACTTC,CSGSTMDIQYF
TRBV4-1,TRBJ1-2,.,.,TGCGCCAGCAGCCAGGACTCGGCTGTTGATGGCTACACCTTC,CASSQDSAVDGYTF
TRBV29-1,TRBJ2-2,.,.,TGCAGCGCACGGACGGGAAAAGGCACCGGGGAGCTGTTTTTT,CSARTGKGTGELFF
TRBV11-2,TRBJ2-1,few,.,TGTGCCAGCAGTCTCCTAAGATGGGGGTCCTACAATGAGCAGTTCTTC,CASSLLRWGSYNEQFF
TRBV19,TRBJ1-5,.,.,TGTGCCAGTAGTATTGTGACGGGTCCAGGGAATCAGCCCCAGCATTTT,CASSIVTGPGNQPQHF
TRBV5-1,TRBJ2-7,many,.,TGCGCCAGCAGCCAATTGCAGGGGGGCTACGAGCAGTACTTC,CASSQLQGGYEQYF
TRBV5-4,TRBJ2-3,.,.,TGTGCCAGCAGCACGGACAGCGATCCCACCACAGATACGCAGTATTTT,CASSTDSDPTTDTQYF